This T cell receptor beta chain was retrieved from a study of blood T cell repertoires in COVID-19. Study summary: The origin of the acute and convalescent COVID-19 samples was the United States, Italy and Spain.

Trimming shortened V by 1 base and J by 2 bases, and 12 bases separated the two germline ends. The CDR3 is 15 amino acids. Germline CDR1 reads ENHRY; CDR2 reads SYGVKD. Sequencing was performed with immunoSEQ multiplex PCR; in TCRdb, only in-frame clones are kept and a portion is missing. The data hold roughly 250,000 clones, with 75% to 90% observed a single time. Residents of 24 US areas, aged about 18 to 100 years, made up the participants. Which cohort a participant joined came from the clinical history participants gave. Recovery meant two consecutive negative NP/OP PCR tests, professional clearance, or resolved symptoms.

The sequence came from a woman between 50 and 59 years old who had recovered from COVID-19. The chain is built from TRBV10-3 and TRBJ2-7, with D possibly matching TRBD1 (6 bases). The sample taken for sequencing was PBMCs or T cells enriched from blood (not recorded which). CDR3 region: CAISELSGAPYEQYF. The CDR3 nucleotides read TGTGCCATCAGTGAGTTATCAGGGGCTCCCTACGAGCAGTACTTC.